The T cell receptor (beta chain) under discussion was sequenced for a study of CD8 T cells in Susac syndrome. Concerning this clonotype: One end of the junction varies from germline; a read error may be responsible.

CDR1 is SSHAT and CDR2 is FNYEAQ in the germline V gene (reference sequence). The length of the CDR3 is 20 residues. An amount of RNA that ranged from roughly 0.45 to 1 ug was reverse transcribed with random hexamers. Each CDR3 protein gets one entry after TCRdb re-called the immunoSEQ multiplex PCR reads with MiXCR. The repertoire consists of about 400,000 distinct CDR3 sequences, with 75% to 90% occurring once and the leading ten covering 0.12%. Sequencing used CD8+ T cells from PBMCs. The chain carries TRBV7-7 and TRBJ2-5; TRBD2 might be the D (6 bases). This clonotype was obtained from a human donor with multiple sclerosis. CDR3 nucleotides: TGTGCTAGCAGCTCCTACCCCCGGAATACTGGTAGCGGAGAGGTGGAGACCCAGTACTTC. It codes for CASSSYPRNTGSGEVETQYF. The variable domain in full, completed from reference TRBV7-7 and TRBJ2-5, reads GAGVSQSPRYKVTKRGQDVTLRCDPISSHATLYWYQQALGQGPEFLTYFNYEAQPDKSGLPSDRFSAERPEGSISTLTIQRTEQRDSAMYRCASSSYPRNTGSGEVETQYFGPGTRLLVL.